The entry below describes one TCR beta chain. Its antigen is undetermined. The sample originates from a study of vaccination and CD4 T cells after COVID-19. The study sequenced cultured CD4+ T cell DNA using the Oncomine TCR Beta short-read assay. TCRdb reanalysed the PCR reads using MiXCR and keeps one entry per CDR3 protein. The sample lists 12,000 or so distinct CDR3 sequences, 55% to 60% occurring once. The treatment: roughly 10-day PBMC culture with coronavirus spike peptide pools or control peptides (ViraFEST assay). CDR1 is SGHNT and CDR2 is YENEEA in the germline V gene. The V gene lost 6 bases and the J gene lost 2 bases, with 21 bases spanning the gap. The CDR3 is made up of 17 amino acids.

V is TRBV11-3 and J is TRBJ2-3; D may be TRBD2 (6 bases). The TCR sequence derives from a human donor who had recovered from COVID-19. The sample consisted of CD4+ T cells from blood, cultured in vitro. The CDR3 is CASSLGRREIDTDTQYF. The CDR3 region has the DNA TGTGCCAGCAGTCTTGGGAGGAGGGAAATAGACACAGATACGCAGTATTTT.